Listed below are T cell receptor beta chains from one sample, sequenced in a study of CD8+CD57+ T cells in acquired aplastic anemia. TCRdb redid the calling of the reads with MiXCR, one entry per CDR3 protein. The sample includes about 42,000 distinct CDR3 sequences, 65% to 70% of them seen just once. The sample consisted of sorted CD4+, CD8+, or CD8+CD57+ T cells (not recorded which) from PBMCs. These receptors all come from a human donor in good health, serving as a control. Each CDR3 is given with its conserved first and last residue. A D gene is named only where the DNA matches it firmly. Only part of the rows carry a size: once, few, many, or a class if the clone is expanded.

>TRBJ1-6|TRBV10-2|-|-
TGCGCCAGCACCGGGGGGAATTCACCCCTCCACTTT
CASTGGNSPLHF
>TRBJ2-7|TRBV25-1|-|-
TGTGCCAGCAGCCCGACGCCTGGACAGTCCTACGAGCAGTACTTC
CASSPTPGQSYEQYF
>TRBJ1-1|TRBV25-1|few|-
TGTGCCAGCAGTGAAGGGGATTTTGTGACTTTCTTT
CASSEGDFVTFF
>TRBJ1-1|TRBV10-3|-|TRBD1
TGTGCCATCAGTGATCGGGACAGTCCCTCGGAAGCTTTCTTT
CAISDRDSPSEAFF
>TRBJ2-7|TRBV29-1|-|TRBD1
TGCAGCGTCCAGACCGGGACAGGGGGAGAGCAGTACTTC
CSVQTGTGGEQYF
>TRBJ2-2|TRBV9|-|TRBD1
TGTGCCAGCAGCGTAACCGGGACAGCAGCCGGGGAGCTGTTTTTT
CASSVTGTAAGELFF
>TRBJ1-1|TRBV7-3|-|TRBD1
TGTGCCAGCAGCCCGGGACAGGTGCACACTGAAGCTTTCTTT
CASSPGQVHTEAFF
>TRBJ2-7|TRBV7-2|-|-
TGTGCCAGCAGCATGGGACTCTCCCCCGAGCAGTACTTC
CASSMGLSPEQYF
>TRBJ2-5|TRBV7-3|once|-
TGTGCCAGCAACCCAATGGTAGCGGAGGAGACCCAGTACTTC
CASNPMVAEETQYF
>TRBJ2-6|TRBV6-5|few|-
TGTGCCAGCAGTTACGGTCTGCAGGGCGTTCCCGTAAACCCTTCTAGCTCTGGGGCCAACGTCCTGACTTTC
CASSYGLQGVPVNPSSSGANVLTF
>TRBJ2-6|TRBV25-1|few|-
TGTGCCAGCCTGGAGGGGGACGGGGCCAACGTCCTGACTTTC
CASLEGDGANVLTF
>TRBJ2-7|TRBV11-3|once|-
TGTGCCAGCAGCTTATCTCCAGGGGACTACGAGCAGTACTTC
CASSLSPGDYEQYF
>TRBJ2-7|TRBV4-1|-|-
TGCGCCAGCAGCCAAGAGGGAGGATACGAGCAGTACTTC
CASSQEGGYEQYF
>TRBJ2-7|TRBV19|few|TRBD1
TGTGCCAGTAGTTTCGTACAGGGGACCGCCGAGCAGTACTTC
CASSFVQGTAEQYF
>TRBJ2-4|TRBV20-1|-|TRBD2
TGCAGTGCCGCGACTAGCGGGAGTTACATTCAGTACTTC
CSAATSGSYIQYF
>TRBJ2-3|TRBV11-3|few|-
TGTGCCAGCAGCGTTGATCTGGCAGTTCGGTATTTT
CASSVDLAVRYF
>TRBJ2-7|TRBV10-3|once|TRBD1
TGTGCCATCAGTGATAGACAGGGCATCTCCTACGAGCAGTACTTC
CAISDRQGISYEQYF
>TRBJ2-2|TRBV10-3|-|-
TGTGCCATCAGAGTGAGTGGCCGGAGGAACACCGGGGAGCTGTTTTTT
CAIRVSGRRNTGELFF
>TRBJ2-4|TRBV6-5|many|TRBD1
TGTGCCAGCAGTTACGGGACAGGGGAAAACATTCAGTACTTC
CASSYGTGENIQYF
>TRBJ2-7|TRBV12-3/TRBV12-4|many|-
TGTGCCAGCAGTTACAGGGATATACCCTCTTACGAGCAGTACTTC
CASSYRDIPSYEQYF
>TRBJ1-1|TRBV25-1|-|TRBD1
TGTGCCAGCAGCTTGGGGGACAGGAGGAACACTGAAGCTTTCTTT
CASSLGDRRNTEAFF
>TRBJ2-5|TRBV7-9|-|-
TGTGCCAGCAGCCGCCTGGAACGCTCGGGCCAAGAGACCCAGTACTTC
CASSRLERSGQETQYF
>TRBJ2-5|TRBV20-1|-|TRBD1
TGCAGTGCTAGTAGACCGGACAGGGAAGAGACCCAGTACTTC
CSASRPDREETQYF